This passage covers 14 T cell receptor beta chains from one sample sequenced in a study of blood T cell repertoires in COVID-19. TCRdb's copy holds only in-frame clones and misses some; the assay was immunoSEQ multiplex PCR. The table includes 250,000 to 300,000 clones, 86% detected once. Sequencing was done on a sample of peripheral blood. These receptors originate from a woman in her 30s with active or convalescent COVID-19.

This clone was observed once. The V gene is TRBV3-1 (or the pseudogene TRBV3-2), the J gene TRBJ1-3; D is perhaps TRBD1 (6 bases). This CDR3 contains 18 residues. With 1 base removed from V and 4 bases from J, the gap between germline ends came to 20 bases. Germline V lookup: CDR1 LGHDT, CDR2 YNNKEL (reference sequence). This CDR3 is CASSQGLGSGGQGNTIYF. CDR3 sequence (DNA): TGTGCCAGCAGCCAAGGGCTGGGGTCGGGGGGCCAGGGAAACACCATATATTTT.

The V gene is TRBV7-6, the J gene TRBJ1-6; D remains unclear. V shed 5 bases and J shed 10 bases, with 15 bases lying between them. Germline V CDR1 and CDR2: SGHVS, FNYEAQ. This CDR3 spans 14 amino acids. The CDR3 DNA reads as TGTGCCAGCAGCCCCTTGAGGGTGGGGTCACCCCTCCACTTT. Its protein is CASSPLRVGSPLHF.

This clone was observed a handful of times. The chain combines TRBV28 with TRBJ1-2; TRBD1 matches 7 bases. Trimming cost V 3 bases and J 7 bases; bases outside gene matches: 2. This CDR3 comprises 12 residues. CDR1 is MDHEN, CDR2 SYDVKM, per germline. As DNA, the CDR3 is TGTGCCAGCAGTTTTGACAGGGCTGGCTACACCTTC. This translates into CASSFDRAGYTF.

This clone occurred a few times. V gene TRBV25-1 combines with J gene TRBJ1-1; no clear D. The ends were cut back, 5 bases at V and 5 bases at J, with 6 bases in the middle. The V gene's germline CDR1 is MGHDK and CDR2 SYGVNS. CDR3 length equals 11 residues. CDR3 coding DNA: TGTGCCAGCAGTCCAGTGACTGAAGCTTTCTTT. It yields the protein CASSPVTEAFF.

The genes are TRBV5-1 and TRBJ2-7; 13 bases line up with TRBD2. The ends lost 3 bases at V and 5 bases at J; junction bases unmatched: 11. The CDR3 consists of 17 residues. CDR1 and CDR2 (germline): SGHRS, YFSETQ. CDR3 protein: CASSSGLAGAARHEQYF. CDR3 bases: TGCGCCAGCAGCTCCGGACTAGCGGGGGCGGCGCGTCACGAGCAGTACTTC.

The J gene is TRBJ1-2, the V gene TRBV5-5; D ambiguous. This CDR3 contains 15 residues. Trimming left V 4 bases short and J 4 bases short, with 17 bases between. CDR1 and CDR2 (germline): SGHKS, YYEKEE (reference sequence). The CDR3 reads CASSPSIRDPYGYTF. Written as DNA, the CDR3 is TGTGCCAGCAGCCCCTCAATTCGGGATCCCTATGGCTACACCTTC. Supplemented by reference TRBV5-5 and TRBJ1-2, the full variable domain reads DAGVTQSPTHLIKTRGQQVTLRCSPISGHKSVSWYQQVLGQGPQFIFQYYEKEERGRGNFPDRFSARQFPNYSSELNVNALLLGDSALYLCASSPSIRDPYGYTFGSGTRLTVV.

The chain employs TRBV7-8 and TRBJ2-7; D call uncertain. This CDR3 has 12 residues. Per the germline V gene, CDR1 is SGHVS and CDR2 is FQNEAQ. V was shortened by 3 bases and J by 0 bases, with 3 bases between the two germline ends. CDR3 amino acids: CASSFRSYEQYF. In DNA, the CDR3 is TGTGCCAGCAGCTTCCGCTCCTACGAGCAGTACTTC.

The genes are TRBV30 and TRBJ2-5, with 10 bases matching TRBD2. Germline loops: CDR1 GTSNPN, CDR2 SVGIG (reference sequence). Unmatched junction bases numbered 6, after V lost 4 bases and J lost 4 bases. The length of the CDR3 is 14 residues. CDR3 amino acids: CAWKLAGGRETQYF. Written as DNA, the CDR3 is TGTGCCTGGAAATTAGCGGGGGGCCGAGAGACCCAGTACTTC.

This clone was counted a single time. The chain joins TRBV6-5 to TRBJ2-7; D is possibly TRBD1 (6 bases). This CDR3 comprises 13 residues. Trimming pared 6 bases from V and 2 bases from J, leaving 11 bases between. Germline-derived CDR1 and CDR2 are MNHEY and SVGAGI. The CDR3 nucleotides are TGTGCCAGCAGCACCCACAGGGCCTACGAGCAGTACTTC. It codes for CASSTHRAYEQYF.

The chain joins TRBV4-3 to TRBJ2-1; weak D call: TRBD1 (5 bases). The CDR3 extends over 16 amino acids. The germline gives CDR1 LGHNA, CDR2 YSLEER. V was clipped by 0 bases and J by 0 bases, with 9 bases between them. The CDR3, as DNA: TGCGCCAGCAGCCAAGATCAACAGGACTCCTACAATGAGCAGTTCTTC. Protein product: CASSQDQQDSYNEQFF.

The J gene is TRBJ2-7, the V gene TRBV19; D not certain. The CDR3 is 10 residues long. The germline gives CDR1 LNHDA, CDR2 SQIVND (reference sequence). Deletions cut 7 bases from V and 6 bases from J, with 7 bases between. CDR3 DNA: TGTGCCAGTAATCTAGGCGAGCAGTACTTC. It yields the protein CASNLGEQYF.

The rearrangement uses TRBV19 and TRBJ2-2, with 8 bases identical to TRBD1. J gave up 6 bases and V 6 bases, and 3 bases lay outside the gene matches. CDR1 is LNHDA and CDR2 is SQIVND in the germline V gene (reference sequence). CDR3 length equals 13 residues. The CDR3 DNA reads TGTGCCAGTAGGATACAGGGGGCCGGGGAGCTGTTTTTT. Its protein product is CASRIQGAGELFF.

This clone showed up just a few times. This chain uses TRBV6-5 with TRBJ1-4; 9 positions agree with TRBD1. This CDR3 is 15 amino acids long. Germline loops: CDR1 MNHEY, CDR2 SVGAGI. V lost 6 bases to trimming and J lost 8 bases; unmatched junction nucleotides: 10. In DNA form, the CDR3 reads TGTGCCAGCAGCCCAAATACAGGGGGCAGGGAAAAACTGTTTTTT. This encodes CASSPNTGGREKLFF.

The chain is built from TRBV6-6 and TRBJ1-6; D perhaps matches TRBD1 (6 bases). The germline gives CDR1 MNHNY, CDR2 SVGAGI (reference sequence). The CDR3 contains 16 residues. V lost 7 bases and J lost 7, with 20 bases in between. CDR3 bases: TGTGCCAGCACCCTCCAAGGGAGCGGGGGCAATTCACCCCTCCACTTT. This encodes CASTLQGSGGNSPLHF.